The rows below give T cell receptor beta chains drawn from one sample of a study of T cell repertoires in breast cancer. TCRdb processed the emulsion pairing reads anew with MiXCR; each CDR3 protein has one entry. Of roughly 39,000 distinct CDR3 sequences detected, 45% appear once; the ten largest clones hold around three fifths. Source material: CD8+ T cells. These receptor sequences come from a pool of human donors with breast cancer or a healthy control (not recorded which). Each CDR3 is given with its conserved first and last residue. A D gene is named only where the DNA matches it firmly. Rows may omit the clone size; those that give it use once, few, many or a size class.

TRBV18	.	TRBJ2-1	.	CASSPLVGPGYNEQFF	TGTGCCAGCTCGCCTTTGGTTGGTCCTGGCTACAATGAGCAGTTCTTC
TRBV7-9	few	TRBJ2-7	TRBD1	CASRDRGDEQYF	TGTGCCAGCCGGGACAGGGGGGACGAGCAGTACTTC
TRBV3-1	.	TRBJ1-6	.	CASSHTNSPLHF	TGTGCCAGCAGCCACACTAATTCACCCCTCCACTTT
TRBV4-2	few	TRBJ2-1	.	CASSQDISGTYNEQFF	TGTGCCAGCAGCCAAGATATAAGCGGCACCTACAATGAGCAGTTCTTC
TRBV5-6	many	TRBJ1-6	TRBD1	CASTRDRDSPLHF	TGTGCCAGCACCCGGGACAGAGATTCACCCCTCCACTTT
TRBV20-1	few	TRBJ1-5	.	CSATPRISNQPQHF	TGCAGTGCCACCCCCAGAATAAGCAATCAGCCCCAGCATTTT
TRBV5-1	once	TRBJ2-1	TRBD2	CASSLATSGYNEQFF	TGCGCCAGCAGCCTTGCAACTAGCGGGTACAATGAGCAGTTCTTC
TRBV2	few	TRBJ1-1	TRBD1	CASSPGTGGWSTEAFF	TGTGCCAGCAGCCCCGGGACAGGGGGATGGAGCACTGAAGCTTTCTTT
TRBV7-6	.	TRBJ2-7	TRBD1	CTSSIYRAGTGLHEQYF	TGTACCAGCAGCATTTATAGGGCCGGGACAGGCCTCCACGAGCAGTACTTC
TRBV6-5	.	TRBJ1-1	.	CASSSTPGAEAFF	TGTGCCAGCAGTTCCACGCCGGGGGCGGAAGCTTTCTTT
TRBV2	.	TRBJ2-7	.	CASENDSSYEQYF	TGTGCCAGCGAAAACGACAGTTCCTACGAGCAGTACTTC
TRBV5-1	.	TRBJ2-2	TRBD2	CASSPTAGGQTGELFF	TGCGCCAGCAGCCCAACGGCGGGGGGGCAAACCGGGGAGCTGTTTTTT
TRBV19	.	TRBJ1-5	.	CASSQAVIGNQPQHF	TGTGCCAGTAGCCAGGCGGTGATAGGCAATCAGCCCCAGCATTTT
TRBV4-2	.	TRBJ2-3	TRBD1	CASSQATGTGEDTQYF	TGTGCCAGCAGCCAGGCAACCGGGACAGGGGAGGATACGCAGTATTTT
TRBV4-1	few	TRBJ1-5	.	CASSQDPVLRSIGQPQHF	TGCGCCAGCAGCCAAGATCCAGTTCTCAGGTCAATCGGTCAGCCCCAGCATTTT
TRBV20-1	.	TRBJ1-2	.	CSARSDGGQLYGYTF	TGCAGTGCTAGATCAGATGGGGGACAATTATATGGCTACACCTTC
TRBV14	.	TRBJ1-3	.	CASSQFLGTAGNTIYF	TGTGCCAGCAGCCAATTCCTCGGGACGGCTGGAAACACCATATATTTT
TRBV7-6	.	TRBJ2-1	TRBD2	CASSLGSGDYNEQFF	TGTGCCAGCAGCTTAGGAAGCGGGGACTACAATGAGCAGTTCTTC
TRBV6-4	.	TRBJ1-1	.	CASSDSHRGTEAFF	TGTGCCAGCAGTGACTCGCATCGGGGGACTGAAGCTTTCTTT
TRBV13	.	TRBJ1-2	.	CASSFAQGKFGYTF	TGTGCCAGCAGCTTCGCCCAGGGGAAATTTGGCTACACCTTC
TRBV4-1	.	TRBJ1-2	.	CASSQDVEGYGYTF	TGCGCCAGCAGCCAAGATGTGGAAGGATATGGCTACACCTTC
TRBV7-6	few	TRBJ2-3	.	CASSSPTGDTDTQYF	TGTGCCAGCAGCTCACCCACGGGAGACACAGATACGCAGTATTTT
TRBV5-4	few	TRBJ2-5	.	CASSLGGPGVETQYF	TGTGCCAGCAGCTTGGGGGGACCCGGGGTTGAGACCCAGTACTTC
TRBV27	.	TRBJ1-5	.	CASSKEGPNQPRHF	TGTGCCAGCAGTAAGGAAGGGCCCAATCAGCCCCGGCATTTT
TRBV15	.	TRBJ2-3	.	CATRLDYLTDTQYF	TGTGCCACCAGACTGGACTACCTCACAGATACGCAGTATTTT
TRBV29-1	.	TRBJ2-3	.	CSVGGNRLGPDTQYF	TGCAGCGTTGGTGGTAACCGCCTCGGACCAGATACGCAGTATTTT
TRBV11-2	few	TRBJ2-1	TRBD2	CASSYVRAGGPSDEQFF	TGTGCCAGCAGCTATGTTAGGGCGGGAGGGCCCTCGGATGAGCAGTTCTTC
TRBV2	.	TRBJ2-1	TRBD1	CASSSGTGALSYNEQFF	TGTGCCAGCAGCTCCGGGACAGGGGCCCTTTCCTACAATGAGCAGTTCTTC
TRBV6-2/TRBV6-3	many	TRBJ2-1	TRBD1	CASRRLQGYNEQFF	TGTGCCAGCAGACGACTACAGGGGTACAATGAGCAGTTCTTC
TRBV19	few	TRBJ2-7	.	CASSTTLDGYEQYF	TGTGCCAGTAGTACTACCTTGGACGGCTACGAGCAGTACTTC
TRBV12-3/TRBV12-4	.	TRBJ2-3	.	CASRPGSTDTQYF	TGTGCCAGCAGGCCCGGGAGCACAGATACGCAGTATTTT
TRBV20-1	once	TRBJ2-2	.	CGARGITGELFF	TGCGGTGCTAGGGGCATTACCGGGGAGCTGTTTTTT
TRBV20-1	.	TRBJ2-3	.	CSAHAPGPEGAQYF	TGCAGTGCTCACGCCCCGGGCCCAGAGGGTGCGCAGTATTTT
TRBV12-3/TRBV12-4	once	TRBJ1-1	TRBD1	CASSSHPTIQGVAFF	TGTGCCAGCAGTTCGCATCCAACAATACAGGGGGTGGCTTTCTTT
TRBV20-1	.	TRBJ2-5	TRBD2	CSASPRLAGQSQETQYF	TGCAGTGCTAGCCCCCGACTAGCGGGCCAATCTCAAGAGACCCAGTACTTC
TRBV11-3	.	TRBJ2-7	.	CAGSDSTYEQYF	TGTGCCGGCAGTGACTCTACCTACGAGCAGTACTTC
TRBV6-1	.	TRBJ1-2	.	CASRITGGYGYTF	TGTGCCAGCAGAATCACTGGGGGCTATGGCTACACCTTC
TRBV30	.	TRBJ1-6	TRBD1	CAWSGSGQGYNSPLHF	TGTGCCTGGAGTGGCTCTGGACAGGGATACAATTCACCCCTCCACTTT
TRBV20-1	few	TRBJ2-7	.	CSARAGYSYEQYF	TGCAGTGCTAGAGCGGGATACTCCTACGAGCAGTACTTC
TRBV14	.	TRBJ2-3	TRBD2	CASSQLAGGIPTQYF	TGTGCCAGCAGCCAACTAGCGGGAGGGATCCCTACGCAGTATTTT
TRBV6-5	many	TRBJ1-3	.	CASSYSTGDTIYF	TGTGCCAGCAGTTACTCGACAGGCGACACCATATATTTT
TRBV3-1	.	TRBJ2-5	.	CASSQSEQQETQYF	TGTGCCAGCAGCCAAAGTGAACAGCAAGAGACCCAGTACTTC
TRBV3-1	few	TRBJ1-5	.	CASSQGRGGNQPQHF	TGTGCCAGCAGCCAAGGCAGGGGAGGCAATCAGCCCCAGCATTTT
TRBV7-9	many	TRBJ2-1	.	CASRRTDYNEQFF	TGTGCCAGCAGACGGACCGACTACAATGAGCAGTTCTTC
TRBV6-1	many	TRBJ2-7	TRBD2	CASSFDSGNEYF	TGTGCCAGCAGTTTCGATAGCGGGAACGAGTACTTC
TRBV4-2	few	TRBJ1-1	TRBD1	CASSQAGTGRNTEAFF	TGTGCCAGCAGCCAAGCGGGGACAGGCAGGAACACTGAAGCTTTCTTT
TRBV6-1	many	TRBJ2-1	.	CASSRQPQGVDEQFF	TGTGCCAGCAGTAGACAACCCCAGGGTGTCGATGAGCAGTTCTTC
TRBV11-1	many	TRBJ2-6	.	CASTVSGANVLTF	TGTGCCAGCACCGTCTCTGGGGCCAACGTCCTGACTTTC